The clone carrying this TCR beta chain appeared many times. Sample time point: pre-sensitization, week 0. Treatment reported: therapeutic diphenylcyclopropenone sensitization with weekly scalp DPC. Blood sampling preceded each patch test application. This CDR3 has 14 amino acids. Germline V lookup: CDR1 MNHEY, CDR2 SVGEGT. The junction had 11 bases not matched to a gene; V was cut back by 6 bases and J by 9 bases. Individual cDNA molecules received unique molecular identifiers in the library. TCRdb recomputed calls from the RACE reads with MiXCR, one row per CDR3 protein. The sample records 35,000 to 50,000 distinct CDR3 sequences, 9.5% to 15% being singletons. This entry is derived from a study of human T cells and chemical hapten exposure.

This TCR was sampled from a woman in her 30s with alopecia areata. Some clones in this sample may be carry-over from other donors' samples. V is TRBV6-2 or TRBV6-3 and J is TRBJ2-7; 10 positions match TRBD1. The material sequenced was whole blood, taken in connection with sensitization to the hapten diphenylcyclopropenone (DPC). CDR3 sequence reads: CASSPPGQGRGQYF. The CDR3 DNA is TGTGCCAGCAGCCCTCCGGGACAGGGGCGCGGGCAGTACTTC.